The next 26 T cell receptor beta chains were all read from a single sample in a study of T-cell memory formation after mild COVID-19. MiXCR, applied by TCRdb to the 5' RACE reads, yields one record per CDR3 protein. Of 250,000 to 400,000 distinct CDR3 sequences detected, over 11% appear once; the ten largest clones hold around 20%. The sample taken for sequencing was PBMCs or a T cell subset sorted from them (not recorded which). The source is a man between 18 and 29 years old who had mild COVID-19 (a few samples of this study predate the infection). Cell type and time point are not known.

This clonotype has just a few counts. J is TRBJ2-1 and V is TRBV5-1; 9 nucleotides align to TRBD2. The V gene's germline CDR1 is SGHRS and CDR2 YFSETQ. The length of the CDR3 is 15 residues. With 3 bases clipped from V and 4 bases from J, the junction kept 5 bases outside the gene matches. CDR3 sequence (DNA): TGCGCCAGCAGCTATCGGCTAGCGGGGTACAATGAGCAGTTCTTC. It translates to CASSYRLAGYNEQFF.

The chain joins TRBV20-1 to TRBJ1-1, with TRBD1 matching 7 bases. The V gene end was trimmed by 4 bases and the J gene end by 3 bases; junction bases not matched to a gene: 11. The length of the CDR3 is 15 residues. Germline CDR1 and CDR2: DFQATT and SNEGSKA (reference sequence). DNA for the CDR3: TGCAGTGCTACTTCTCCAGGGGGGCGGGACACTGAAGCTTTCTTT. It specifies CSATSPGGRDTEAFF.

This clonotype was recorded at least ten times. V usage is TRBV6-2 or TRBV6-3 and J usage is TRBJ2-2; D might be TRBD2 (5 bases). The V end lost 2 bases, the J end lost 1 base, and 5 bases lay between the germline ends. CDR1 is MNHEY, CDR2 SVGEGT, per germline. The CDR3 extends over 14 amino acids. DNA for the CDR3: TGTGCCAGCAGTTACGGGAGGAACACCGGGGAGCTGTTTTTT. Protein: CASSYGRNTGELFF.

There are many counts of this clonotype. The V and J genes are TRBV5-1 and TRBJ2-2, with TRBD1 identical over 11 bases. CDR1 is SGHRS and CDR2 is YFSETQ in the germline V gene. The length of the CDR3 is 15 residues. The V and J ends lost 3 bases and 2 bases, in that order; junction bases with no gene match: 0. CDR3 residues: CASSWTGGNTGELFF. In DNA form, the CDR3 reads TGCGCCAGCAGCTGGACAGGGGGCAACACCGGGGAGCTGTTTTTT.

This clonotype came up a few times. V and J are TRBV4-2 and TRBJ2-2; no firm D call. Trimming cost V 4 bases and J 1 base, with 10 bases left between them. The CDR3 extends over 15 amino acids. The V gene's germline CDR1 is LGHNA and CDR2 YNFKEQ. In DNA form, the CDR3 reads TGTGCCAGCAGCCTCCAGATTAGGAACACCGGGGAGCTGTTTTTT. As protein: CASSLQIRNTGELFF.

V usage is TRBV7-2 and J usage is TRBJ2-7; D is possibly TRBD2 (6 bases). Trimming cost V 8 bases and J 0 bases, with 14 bases left between them. Germline CDR1 is SGHTA and CDR2 is FQGNSA. The CDR3 is 14 residues long. The CDR3: CASALEGISYEQYF. CDR3 sequence (DNA): TGTGCCAGCGCGTTGGAGGGGATCTCCTACGAGCAGTACTTC.

This chain joins TRBV12-3 or TRBV12-4 and TRBJ2-7; D is uncertain. Trimming left V 4 bases short and J 4 bases short, with 14 bases between. The CDR3 is 14 amino acids. CDR3 bases: TGTGCCAGCAGTTCGGCCGTGTTCGGATACGAGCAGTACTTC. As protein: CASSSAVFGYEQYF.

The V call is TRBV27, the J call TRBJ2-2; a weak D match, TRBD2 (6 bases). Germline V gene lookup returns CDR1 MNHEY and CDR2 SMNVEV (reference sequence). The germline V and J ends were trimmed by 4 bases and 2 bases, with 8 bases remaining between them. The CDR3 consists of 14 residues. CDR3 region: CASSWGLNTGELFF. CDR3 sequence (DNA): TGTGCCAGCAGTTGGGGACTTAACACCGGGGAGCTGTTTTTT.

The chain employs TRBV5-1 and TRBJ1-1; the D is unclear. Trimming took off 4 bases at V and 0 bases at J, with 7 bases between the two ends. The CDR3 is made up of 13 amino acids. CDR1 is SGHRS and CDR2 is YFSETQ in the germline V gene. The CDR3 here is CASSVRVNTEAFF. CDR3 DNA: TGCGCCAGCAGCGTGAGGGTGAACACTGAAGCTTTCTTT.

This clonotype has a handful of counts. In DNA form, the CDR3 reads TGTGCCAGCAGCTCCCTTCCCGGGACGACGGAGCTGTTTTTT. As protein: CASSSLPGTTELFF. V and J are TRBV5-5 and TRBJ2-2; D is perhaps TRBD1 or TRBD2 (5 bases each). The germline V gene encodes CDR1 SGHKS and CDR2 YYEKEE (reference sequence). The CDR3 totals 14 residues. Trimming took off 3 bases at V and 10 bases at J, with 16 bases between the two ends.

The gene calls are TRBV19 and TRBJ2-7; the D gene is possibly TRBD1 (6 bases). Trimming removed 1 base from V and 3 bases from J, with 13 bases in between. The germline CDR1 and CDR2 sequences are LNHDA and SQIVND (reference sequence). The CDR3 covers 15 residues. CDR3 protein: CASSIGIGTFYEQYF. CDR3 nucleotides: TGTGCCAGTAGTATAGGGATCGGGACATTCTACGAGCAGTACTTC.

This clonotype was seen only a few times. CDR3 in amino acids: CASSKVRASTDTQYF. As DNA, the CDR3 is TGTGCCAGCAGCAAAGTCCGGGCTAGCACAGATACGCAGTATTTT. The rearrangement links TRBV21-1 to TRBJ2-3. TRBV21-1 is recorded as a pseudogene. The length of the CDR3 is 15 residues.

The rearrangement joins TRBV11-2 to TRBJ2-1, with D perhaps matching TRBD2 (6 bases). Germline V gene sequence: CDR1 SGHAT, CDR2 FQNNGV. This CDR3 spans 16 amino acids. With 3 bases removed from V and 3 bases from J, the gap between germline ends came to 15 bases. CDR3 amino acids: CASSLWKAGSYNEQFF. The CDR3, as DNA: TGTGCCAGCAGCTTGTGGAAGGCGGGGAGCTACAATGAGCAGTTCTTC.

The sample holds a few counts of this clonotype. The chain combines TRBV6-2 or TRBV6-3 with TRBJ2-1; D is undetermined. Between the trimmed V and J ends, which lost 0 bases and 0 bases, there was a span of 12 bases. Germline-derived CDR1 and CDR2 are MNHEY and SVGEGT. The CDR3 has 17 amino acids. The CDR3 loop reads CASSYSASSSSYNEQFF. CDR3 nucleotide sequence: TGTGCCAGCAGTTACTCGGCGTCTTCTAGCTCCTACAATGAGCAGTTCTTC.

There are a few counts of this clonotype. The chain employs TRBV12-3 or TRBV12-4 and TRBJ2-2; D possibly corresponds to TRBD1 (5 bases). CDR3 length: 14 residues. V lost 6 bases, J lost 1 base, and 9 bases lay in between. Written as DNA, the CDR3 is TGTGCCAGCAGCATGACAGAGAACACCGGGGAGCTGTTTTTT. Translating gives CASSMTENTGELFF.

V is TRBV5-1 and J is TRBJ2-3, with 9 nucleotides matching TRBD1. This CDR3 contains 14 residues. CDR1 SGHRS and CDR2 YFSETQ come from the germline V gene. The junction had 6 bases not matched to a gene; V was cut back by 3 bases and J by 7 bases. CDR3 sequence (DNA): TGCGCCAGCAGCTCGGACAGGGGCGGACATACGCAGTATTTT. This gives the protein CASSSDRGGHTQYF.

In its sample, this clonotype was seen a few times. For the CDR3, the DNA is TGCGCCAGCAGCGCTATGGGGGGGCAAGGCATGTCGAAGACCCAGTACTTC. Translation gives CASSAMGGQGMSKTQYF. V and J are TRBV4-1 and TRBJ2-5, with a possible D match to TRBD2 (7 bases). CDR3 size: 17 residues. The germline V and J ends were trimmed by 5 bases and 6 bases, with 25 bases remaining between them. Germline CDR1 reads MGHRA; CDR2 reads YSYEKL.

This clonotype was recorded a few times. This chain joins TRBV5-1 and TRBJ2-3; either TRBD1 or TRBD2 may supply D (5 bases each). Germline V lookup: CDR1 SGHRS, CDR2 YFSETQ. Between the trimmed V and J ends, which lost 5 bases and 2 bases, there was a span of 18 bases. The CDR3 is 16 residues long. The CDR3 sequence is CASSYAPGRNTDTQYF. CDR3 bases: TGCGCCAGCAGTTATGCTCCGGGACGCAACACAGATACGCAGTATTTT.

V gene TRBV7-9 combines with J gene TRBJ2-3; 12 bases line up with TRBD2. Germline V lookup: CDR1 SEHNR, CDR2 FQNEAQ (reference sequence). V was pared by 6 bases and J by 3 bases, with 4 bases of the junction left unmatched. There are 15 residues in the CDR3. This CDR3 is CASRPGTSGTDTQYF. CDR3 nucleotides: TGTGCCAGCAGACCGGGGACTAGCGGGACAGATACGCAGTATTTT.

On this clonotype: It may be a read error: a sequence one base away is much more abundant. The V call is TRBV3-1, the J call TRBJ2-3, with TRBD1 identical over 8 bases. In germline, CDR1 is LGHDT, CDR2 YNNKEL (reference sequence). The CDR3 runs 14 residues. The CDR3: CASSRDRRTYTQYF. The CDR3 DNA reads TGTGCCAGCAGCAGGGACAGGCGCACATATACGCAGTATTTT.

The chain is built from TRBV7-2 and TRBJ2-3; D unresolved. CDR1 is SGHTA, CDR2 FQGNSA, per germline. CDR3 size: 15 residues. Trimming cost V 4 bases and J 5 bases, with 16 bases left between them. The DNA of the CDR3 is TGTGCCAGCAGCTCATCGCAGGTTCTGGGAGATACGCAGTATTTT. It codes for CASSSSQVLGDTQYF.

The chain is built from TRBV6-6 and TRBJ2-7, with D unresolved. This CDR3 has 12 amino acids. The V gene's germline CDR1 is MNHNY and CDR2 SVGAGI (reference sequence). Trimming pared 2 bases from V and 6 bases from J, leaving 8 bases between. CDR3 in DNA: TGTGCCAGCAGTTACAGAAGGATCGAGCAGTACTTC. Translating gives CASSYRRIEQYF.

This clonotype occurred a few times. This chain joins TRBV19 and TRBJ2-3, with D perhaps assigned TRBD1 or TRBD2 (5 bases each). V was trimmed by 7 bases and J by 3 bases, leaving 14 bases between them. This CDR3 comprises 14 residues. Germline loops: CDR1 LNHDA, CDR2 SQIVND (reference sequence). CDR3 bases: TGTGCCAGTACATACAGGCCGGGGACAGATACGCAGTATTTT. Translation gives CASTYRPGTDTQYF.

The sample holds a few counts of this clonotype. The CDR3 DNA reads TGTGCCAGCAGTTACTCCTTTCCGGGACGGAGTAATGAAAAACTGTTTTTT. Its protein is CASSYSFPGRSNEKLFF. The V gene is TRBV6-5, the J gene TRBJ1-4; D possibly corresponds to TRBD1 (5 bases). CDR3 length: 17 amino acids. From germline, CDR1 is MNHEY and CDR2 SVGAGI. Deletions cut 0 bases from V and 4 bases from J, with 15 bases between.

This clonotype was found a few times. V is TRBV18 and J is TRBJ2-1; TRBD2 agrees at 9 bases. Germline CDR1 reads KGHSH; CDR2 reads LQKENI. CDR3 length: 15 amino acids. Unmatched junction bases numbered 7, after V lost 3 bases and J lost 7 bases. The CDR3 sequence is CASSPGGGAGNEQFF. DNA for the CDR3: TGTGCCAGCTCACCTGGCGGGGGGGCCGGGAATGAGCAGTTCTTC.

V usage is TRBV27 and J usage is TRBJ1-4; D remains unclear. CDR1 and CDR2 (germline): MNHEY, SMNVEV (reference sequence). CDR3 length: 16 amino acids. The V and J ends lost 3 bases and 0 bases respectively, with 11 bases between them. Written as DNA, the CDR3 is TGTGCCAGCAGTTTGGCGGCCTATGCAACTAATGAAAAACTGTTTTTT. Translation gives CASSLAAYATNEKLFF.